Here is one T cell receptor (beta chain) with its context. Its target is unknown. The sample comes from a study of T cell responses to AZD1222 COVID-19 vaccine. Broader study findings: Donors in the cohort were predominantly white British and more often female, and clonal diversity was possibly underestimated. Spike-specific TCR breadth and depth went up after people got two AZD1222 doses.

TCRdb's copy holds only in-frame clones and misses some; the assay was immunoSEQ multiplex PCR. Of over 100,000 clones in the sample, about nine tenths were seen once. Germline-derived CDR1 and CDR2 are MNHEY and SVGAGI. The CDR3 loop spans 14 amino acids. Losses at the gene ends were 7 bases for V and 4 bases for J; bases not matched to a gene: 6. The clonotype originates from an adult in good health. The sequences come from peripheral blood, collected on day 0 of AZD1222 vaccination. The chain employs TRBV6-5 and TRBJ2-3; 9 bases agree with TRBD2. The DNA for the CDR3 is TGTGCCAGCAATCCGGGACTAGCCGCAGATACGCAGTATTTT. It translates to CASNPGLAADTQYF.